A single T cell receptor beta chain is shown here with its context. Clones were sequenced by immunoSEQ multiplex PCR, and TCRdb holds only the in-frame ones, with some missing. This sample has some 96,000 clones, with approximately 91% found just once. The CDR3 totals 13 residues. Between the trimmed V and J ends, which lost 1 base and 10 bases, there was a span of 8 bases. From germline, CDR1 is MNHEY and CDR2 SVGAGI. The data originate from a study of OX40 agonist ivuxolimab in advanced cancers. Sequences were derived from CD4+ or CD8+ T cells sorted from blood, sampled in a trial of the OX40 agonist ivuxolimab. The rearrangement uses TRBV6-5 and TRBJ1-6; D is unclear. The sequence came from an adult with an advanced solid tumor such as melanoma, head and neck, liver or kidney cancer. The chain's CDR3 is CASSYFGGSPLHF. As DNA, the CDR3 is TGTGCCAGCAGTTACTTTGGAGGCTCACCCCTCCACTTT.